The rows below give T cell receptor beta chains drawn from one sample of a study of cytomegalovirus exposure and HLA in healthy donors. Sequencing was performed with immunoSEQ multiplex PCR; in TCRdb, only in-frame clones are kept and a portion is missing. The sample contains 40,000 to 45,000 clones, 77% of which appear only once. The sequenced sample consisted of PBMCs. These receptor sequences come from a man aged 25 to 45 in good health and CMV-seronegative. The CDR3 runs from the conserved cysteine through the conserved F or W. Fields, in order: V gene, clone size, J gene, D gene, CDR3 DNA, CDR3 protein. A D gene is named only where the DNA matches it firmly. Size is omitted from some rows. Given values are once, few, many or a class for expanded clones.

TRBV7-2	-	TRBJ2-7	TRBD2	TGTGCCAGCAGCTTAGGGTCTAGCGGTTCCTACGAGCAGTACTTC	CASSLGSSGSYEQYF
TRBV7-9	once	TRBJ2-7	-	TGTGCCAGCAGCTTGGGCAGGCCACACGAGCAGTACTTC	CASSLGRPHEQYF
TRBV7-2	-	TRBJ2-1	TRBD1	TGTGCCAGCAGCTTACAGGGGGTGGGAGCGAATGAGCAGTTCTTC	CASSLQGVGANEQFF
TRBV5-6	-	TRBJ2-2	-	TGTGCCAGCAGCTTCGGACCCATCCGGGGCACCGGGGAGCTGTTTTTT	CASSFGPIRGTGELFF
TRBV2	-	TRBJ2-6	-	TGTGCCAGCAGTGAAAGGGGTACTGGGGCCAACGTCCTGACTTTC	CASSERGTGANVLTF
TRBV2	-	TRBJ2-7	TRBD2	TGTGCCAGCAGTGGGGCGGGGGAGTACGAGCAGTACTTC	CASSGAGEYEQYF
TRBV6-6	few	TRBJ2-3	-	TGTGCCAGCACTGAGATCACAGATACGCAGTATTTT	CASTEITDTQYF
TRBV5-1	-	TRBJ2-7	TRBD1	TGCGCCAGCAGCTTGGGAGGGGGCGGCGAGCAGTACTTC	CASSLGGGGEQYF
TRBV7-9	-	TRBJ1-2	TRBD1	TGTGCCAGCAGCTTAGGCGGGGCAGGGGGAACCAATGGCTACACCTTC	CASSLGGAGGTNGYTF
TRBV4-2	-	TRBJ2-1	TRBD2	TGTGCCAGCAGCCAAGGGGTTACTAGCGGGTCATCCAATGAGCAGTTCTTC	CASSQGVTSGSSNEQFF
TRBV27	-	TRBJ2-7	TRBD1	TGTGCCAGCAGTTTCTCCCCGGGACAGGTCTCCGAGCAGTACTTC	CASSFSPGQVSEQYF
TRBV14	-	TRBJ1-2	TRBD1	TGTGCCAGCAGCCAAGGTGGGACAGGGGGCGTTGGCTACACCTTC	CASSQGGTGGVGYTF
TRBV7-9	-	TRBJ1-1	TRBD1	TGTGCCAGCAGCGCACAGGGGAGTGGCACTGAAGCTTTCTTT	CASSAQGSGTEAFF
TRBV7-2	few	TRBJ2-1	TRBD2	TGTGCCAGCAAACGGGGGGGACCCTACAATGAGCAGTTCTTC	CASKRGGPYNEQFF
TRBV27	few	TRBJ1-3	-	TGTGCCAGCAGACCTTGGGGGGGGAACTCTGGAAACACCATATATTTT	CASRPWGGNSGNTIYF
TRBV27	-	TRBJ2-1	-	TGTGCCAGCCAAGCAGGGATATCTAAACATGAGCAGTTCTTC	CASQAGISKHEQFF
TRBV7-2	-	TRBJ1-2	TRBD1	TGTGCCAGCAGCGAACAGGGGTATGGCTACACCTTC	CASSEQGYGYTF
TRBV4-1	-	TRBJ1-5	-	TGCGCCAGCAGCCAAGTCAACCTAGTAGGGGGACAGCCCCAGCATTTT	CASSQVNLVGGQPQHF
TRBV9	-	TRBJ2-3	-	TGTGCCAGCAGCCAGAGACCACCGCCGGCCGGGAACACAGATACGCAGTATTTT	CASSQRPPPAGNTDTQYF
TRBV30	few	TRBJ1-5	-	TGTGCCTGGACCGGGGGGGGGCATCAGCCCCAGCATTTT	CAWTGGGHQPQHF
TRBV7-9	-	TRBJ1-2	-	TGTGCCAGCAGCTTACTTAGGGGGTCTAACTATGGCTACACCTTC	CASSLLRGSNYGYTF
TRBV5-1	-	TRBJ2-1	TRBD1	TGCGCCAGCAGCACACGACAGGGGTCTAACAATGAGCAGTTCTTC	CASSTRQGSNNEQFF
TRBV19	few	TRBJ2-5	TRBD1	TGTGCCAGTAGTATAGGGGGACAGCGGCCCCAGTACTTC	CASSIGGQRPQYF
TRBV30	-	TRBJ2-5	-	TGTGCCTCCTCCGGGACACCCCAAGGGGAGACCCAGTACTTC	CASSGTPQGETQYF
TRBV11-2	-	TRBJ2-3	-	TGTGCCAGCAGCCCAGGGGGGCCAGATACGCAGTATTTT	CASSPGGPDTQYF
TRBV6-1	-	TRBJ2-5	TRBD2	TGTGCCAGCAGTGCACTAGCGGGAGTGAGGGAGCAGTACTTC	CASSALAGVREQYF
TRBV5-1	-	TRBJ2-7	-	TGCGCCAGCAGCTCTCCTTTACAGGGTAGGGAGCAGTACTTC	CASSSPLQGREQYF
TRBV5-1	-	TRBJ2-1	-	TGCGCCAGCAGCAGCGCCACAGGCTTCTACAATGAGCAGTTCTTC	CASSSATGFYNEQFF
TRBV5-1	-	TRBJ1-4	-	TGCGCCAGCAGCTTGGCCACAGTTAATGAAAAACTGTTTTTT	CASSLATVNEKLFF
TRBV6-6	-	TRBJ1-1	-	TGTGCCAGCGCCGACGGACAGAACACTGAAGCTTTCTTT	CASADGQNTEAFF
TRBV5-4	-	TRBJ2-7	-	TGTGCCAGCAGCTTGGTAGGTCTAGCGCAGCACTACGAGCAGTACTTC	CASSLVGLAQHYEQYF
TRBV4-3	medium-sized	TRBJ2-1	-	TGCGCCAGCAGCCAAGGAGCATACTCCTACAATGAGCAGTTCTTC	CASSQGAYSYNEQFF
TRBV5-6	-	TRBJ1-2	-	TGTGCCAGCATCCTACAGGGACCTAACTATGGCTACACCTTC	CASILQGPNYGYTF
TRBV28	-	TRBJ2-7	-	TGTGCCAGCAGTTTCGGTGGGGCCGTTACCGCCTACGAGCAGTACTTC	CASSFGGAVTAYEQYF
TRBV9	-	TRBJ1-4	TRBD1	TGTGCCAGCAGCGACGGACAGGGCAAGTTTAATGAAAAACTGTTTTTT	CASSDGQGKFNEKLFF
TRBV4-2	few	TRBJ2-2	TRBD1	TGTGCCAGCAGCCCCCATACAGGGGTCACCGGGGAGCTGTTTTTT	CASSPHTGVTGELFF